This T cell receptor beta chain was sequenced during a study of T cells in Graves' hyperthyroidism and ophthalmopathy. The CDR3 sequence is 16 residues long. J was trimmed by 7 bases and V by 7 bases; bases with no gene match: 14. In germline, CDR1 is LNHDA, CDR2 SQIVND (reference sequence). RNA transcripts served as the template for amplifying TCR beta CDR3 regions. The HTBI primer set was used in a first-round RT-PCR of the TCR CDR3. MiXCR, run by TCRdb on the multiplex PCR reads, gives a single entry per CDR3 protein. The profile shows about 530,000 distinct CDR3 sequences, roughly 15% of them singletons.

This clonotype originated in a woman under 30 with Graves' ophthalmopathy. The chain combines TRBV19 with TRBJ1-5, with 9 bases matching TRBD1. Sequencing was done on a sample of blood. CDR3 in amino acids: CASTPTSDRGGQPQHF. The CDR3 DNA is TGTGCCAGTACCCCAACTTCAGACAGGGGGGGACAGCCCCAGCATTTT.